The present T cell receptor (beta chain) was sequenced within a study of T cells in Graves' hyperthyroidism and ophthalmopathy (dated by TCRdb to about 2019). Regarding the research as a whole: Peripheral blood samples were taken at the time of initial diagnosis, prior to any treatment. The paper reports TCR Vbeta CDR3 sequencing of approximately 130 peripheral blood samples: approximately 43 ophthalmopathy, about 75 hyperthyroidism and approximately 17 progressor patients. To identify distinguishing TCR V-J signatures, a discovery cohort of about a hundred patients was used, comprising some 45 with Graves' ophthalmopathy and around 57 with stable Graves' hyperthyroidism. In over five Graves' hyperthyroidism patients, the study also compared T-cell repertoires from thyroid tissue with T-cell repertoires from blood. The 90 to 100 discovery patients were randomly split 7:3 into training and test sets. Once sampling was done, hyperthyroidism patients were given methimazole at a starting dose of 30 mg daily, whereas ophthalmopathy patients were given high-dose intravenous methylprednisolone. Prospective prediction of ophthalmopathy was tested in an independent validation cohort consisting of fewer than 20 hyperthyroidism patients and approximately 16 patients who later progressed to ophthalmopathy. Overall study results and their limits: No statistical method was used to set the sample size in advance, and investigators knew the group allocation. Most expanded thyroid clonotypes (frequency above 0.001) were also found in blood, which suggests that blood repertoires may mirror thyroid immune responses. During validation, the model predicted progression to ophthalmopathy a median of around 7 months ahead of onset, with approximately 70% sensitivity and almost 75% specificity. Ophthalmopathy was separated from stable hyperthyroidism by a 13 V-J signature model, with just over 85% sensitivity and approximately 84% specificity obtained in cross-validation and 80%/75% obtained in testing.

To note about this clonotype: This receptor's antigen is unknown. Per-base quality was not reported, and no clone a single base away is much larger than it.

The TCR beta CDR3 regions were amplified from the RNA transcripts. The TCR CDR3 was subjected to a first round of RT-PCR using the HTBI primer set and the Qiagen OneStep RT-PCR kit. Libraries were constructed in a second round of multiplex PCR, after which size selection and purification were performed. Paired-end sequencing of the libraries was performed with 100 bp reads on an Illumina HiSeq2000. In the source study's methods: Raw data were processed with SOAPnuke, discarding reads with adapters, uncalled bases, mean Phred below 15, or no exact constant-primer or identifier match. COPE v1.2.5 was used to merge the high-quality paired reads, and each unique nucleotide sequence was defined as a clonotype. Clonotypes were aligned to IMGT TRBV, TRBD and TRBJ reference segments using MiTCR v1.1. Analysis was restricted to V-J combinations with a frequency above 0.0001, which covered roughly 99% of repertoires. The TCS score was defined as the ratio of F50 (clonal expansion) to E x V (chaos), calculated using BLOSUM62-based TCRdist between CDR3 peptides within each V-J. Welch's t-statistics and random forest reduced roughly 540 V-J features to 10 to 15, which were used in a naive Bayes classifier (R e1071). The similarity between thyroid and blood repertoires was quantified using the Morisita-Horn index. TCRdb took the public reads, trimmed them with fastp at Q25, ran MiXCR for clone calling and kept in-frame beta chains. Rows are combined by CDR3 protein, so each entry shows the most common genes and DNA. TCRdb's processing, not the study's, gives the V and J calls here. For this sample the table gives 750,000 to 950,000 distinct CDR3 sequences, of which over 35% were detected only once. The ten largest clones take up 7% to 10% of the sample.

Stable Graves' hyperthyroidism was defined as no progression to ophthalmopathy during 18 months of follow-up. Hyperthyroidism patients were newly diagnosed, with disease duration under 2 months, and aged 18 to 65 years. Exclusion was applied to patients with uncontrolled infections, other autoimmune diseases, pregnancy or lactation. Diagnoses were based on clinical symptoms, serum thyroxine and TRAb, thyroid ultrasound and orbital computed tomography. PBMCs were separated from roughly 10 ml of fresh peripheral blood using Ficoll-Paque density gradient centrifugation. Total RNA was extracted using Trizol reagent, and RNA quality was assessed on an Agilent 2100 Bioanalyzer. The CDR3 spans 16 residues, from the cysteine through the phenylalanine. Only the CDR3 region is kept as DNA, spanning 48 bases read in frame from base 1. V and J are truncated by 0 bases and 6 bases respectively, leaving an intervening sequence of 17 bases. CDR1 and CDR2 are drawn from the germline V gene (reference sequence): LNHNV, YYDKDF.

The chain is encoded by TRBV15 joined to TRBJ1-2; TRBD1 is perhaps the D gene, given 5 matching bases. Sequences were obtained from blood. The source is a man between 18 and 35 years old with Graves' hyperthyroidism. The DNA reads TGTGCCACCAGCAGAGATAGGGGACGAGGAGAGAATGGCTACACCTTC. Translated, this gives CATSRDRGRGENGYTF.